The clone carrying this T cell receptor (beta chain) was recorded at least ten times. The sample is drawn from a study of post-analysis software for immune sequencing data. Sequencing libraries made from TCR beta cDNA carried unique molecular identifiers. Input populations of about 1 to 11 million T cells gave rise to around 500,000 cDNA molecules. TCRdb used MiXCR to reprocess the PCR reads, holding one entry per CDR3 protein. The repertoire has 350,000 to 500,000 distinct CDR3 sequences, less than 40% of them found once; the top ten carry 7.5% to 8.5%. The sample consisted of blood. This TCR derives from a girl aged 2 to 9 with multiple sclerosis.

The CDR3 sequence is CSARGGQNNQPQHF. The CDR3 nucleotides are TGCAGTGCTAGGGGTGGACAGAACAATCAGCCCCAGCATTTT. The chain uses TRBV20-1 and TRBJ1-5; D possibly corresponds to TRBD1 (6 bases). V dropped 3 bases and J dropped 3 bases, with 12 bases sitting between them. The germline gives CDR1 DFQATT, CDR2 SNEGSKA (reference sequence). This CDR3 is 14 amino acids long.